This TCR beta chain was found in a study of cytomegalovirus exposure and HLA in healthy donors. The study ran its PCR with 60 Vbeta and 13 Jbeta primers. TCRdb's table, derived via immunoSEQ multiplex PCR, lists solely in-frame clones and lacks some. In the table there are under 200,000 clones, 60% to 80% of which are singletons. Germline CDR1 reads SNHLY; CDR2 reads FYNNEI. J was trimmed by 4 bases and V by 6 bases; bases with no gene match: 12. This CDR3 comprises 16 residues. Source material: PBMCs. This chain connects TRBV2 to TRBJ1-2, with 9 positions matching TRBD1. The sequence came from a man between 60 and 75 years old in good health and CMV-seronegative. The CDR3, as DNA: TGTGCCAGCAGCGAGCTTGGACAGGGGTTGGGCTATGGCTACACCTTC. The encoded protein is CASSELGQGLGYGYTF.